Sequencing of this TCR beta chain was carried out in a study of shared T cell receptors in the human thymus (dated by TCRdb to 2020 to 2023). With respect to the entire study: The study investigated the way shared, self-reactive T-cell receptor alpha chains are produced in the human thymus.

Turning to this clone: It lacks a known antigen. Nothing much larger sits one base from this clone, and base qualities are not available.

The library relied on the immunoSEQ multiplex PCR assay. The table was pulled from immuneACCESS by TCRdb, which kept in-frame rearrangements only. Such tables lose some clones; where checked, under half of the loss comes from unresolved V genes, and the rest has no known cause. The sample includes 600,000 or so clones, with approximately 87% observed a single time. The ten largest make up about 0.0094% of the sample. From the cysteine through the phenylalanine, the CDR3 covers 15 amino acids. Of the read, only the CDR3 DNA is kept; its 45 bases are in frame from base 1. For this chain, trimming is 7 bases at the V end and 4 bases at the J end, and the number of junction bases without a gene match is 9. CDR1 is given as MNHEY and CDR2 as SVGAGI, both from the germline V gene. This same sample was also part of a study on human thymus T cells. From that second study: Immunologically healthy infants undergoing open corrective cardiac surgery for congenital heart defects in Finland were used as donors. Thymus tissue was collected as surgical resects that were removed during corrective cardiac surgery. V and J gene segment usage appeared biased in both thymic and peripheral blood repertoires. According to the related research, thymic TCR repertoires were highly overlapping among unrelated individuals. The study used under 10 infant thymus samples plus four related peripheral blood samples to characterize TCR alpha and beta repertoires. Donor ages ranging from about 7 to 250 days were recorded, and six or seven male and two female infants were included in the cohort. Thymocytes were freed from the tissue by mechanical means and kept at -70 degrees C as pellets of roughly 9-30 million cells. A QIAsymphony instrument was used to extract genomic DNA from the frozen cell pellets. TCRB and TCRAD loci were amplified from a standardized quantity of quality-controlled genomic DNA using the immunoSEQ multiplex PCR assay. Amplicons spanned the V(D)J region at a length sufficient to cover the CDR3 and identify V and J genes. The amplicons were sequenced on an Illumina platform via the commercial immunoSEQ service. Primer bias and sequencing errors were corrected as previously described, and TCRAD and TCRB were defined on the basis of the IMGT database. The repertoires were analysed using immunoSEQ Analyzer 3.0 and VDJTools for basic statistics, V/J segment usage, diversity estimates, rarefaction and pairwise overlap. Diversity was estimated with Chao1, ChaoE, Efron-Thisted, Shannon and inverse Simpson indices, and also on datasets down-sampled to the smallest sample. Repertoire overlap used strict matching of CDR3 nucleotide sequence, V gene and J gene, with Jaccard-based multidimensional scaling clustering. On average, thymus samples yielded about 810,000 unique TCRB clonotypes, whereas blood samples yielded some 85,000.

The receptor comes from a boy in the first two years of life with a congenital heart defect. Donor details come from another sample of the same person, matched by shared clones. The rearranged segments are TRBV6-5 and TRBJ2-3; 9 nucleotides in the junction match TRBD1. Material for sequencing was thymocytes. Here the CDR3 is given as CASTKQGAGADTQYF. The DNA reads as follows: TGTGCCAGCACCAAACAGGGGGCAGGGGCAGATACGCAGTATTTT.